The table lists the clone carrying this TCR beta chain with a count of one. Its matching antigen is unknown. These data come from a study of chemoradiotherapy in HPV16-positive cancers. Study-level background: A couple of HPV16-positive patients' cells yielded candidate HPV-specific clones and common motifs. Notes on the study in general: HPV-specific T cells were functionally defined from only two HPV16-positive patients. During treatment, candidate HPV-specific clones and E7-related motifs expanded in tumor.

Samples were taken several times over chemoradiotherapy. The germline V and J ends were trimmed by 7 bases and 3 bases, with 17 bases remaining between them. This CDR3 contains 15 residues. From germline, CDR1 is SGHRS and CDR2 YFSETQ. Libraries were prepared by immunoSEQ multiplex PCR; TCRdb keeps only in-frame clonotypes and omits some of them. This sample carries 8,500 to 14,000 clones, approximately 90% of them seen once, and the ten largest clones take around 1.7%. Sequences were derived from blood, sampled from a patient who underwent chemoradiotherapy. This TCR came from a human donor with HPV-associated anogenital cancer. The chain joins TRBV5-1 to TRBJ1-5; D is possibly TRBD1 (5 bases). CDR3 sequence: CASRLGDLPNQPQHF. CDR3 coding DNA: TGCGCCAGCCGTCTGGGGGATTTGCCCAATCAGCCCCAGCATTTT.